The T cell receptor (beta chain) described here comes from a study of blood T cell repertoires in COVID-19. Germline-derived CDR1 and CDR2 are SGHVS and FNYEAQ. V lost 7 bases and J 6 bases, leaving 12 bases between the germline ends. This CDR3 contains 13 residues. Clones were sequenced by immunoSEQ multiplex PCR, and TCRdb holds only the in-frame ones, with some missing. The repertoire has hundreds of thousands of clones, 87% of them found once; the top ten carry about 2.1%. J is TRBJ2-2 and V is TRBV7-6; unclear D gene. This TCR derives from a woman aged 18-29 years with acute COVID-19. Material: PBMCs or T cells enriched from blood (not recorded which). The DNA for the CDR3 is TGTGCCAGCACCTCTCGAGAATCCGGGGAGCTGTTTTTT. The encoded protein is CASTSRESGELFF. The full variable domain, rest sourced from reference TRBV7-6 and TRBJ2-2, is GAGVSQSPRYKVTKRGQDVALRCDPISGHVSLYWYRQALGQGPEFLTYFNYEAQQDKSGLPNDRFSAERPEGSISTLTIQRTEQRDSAMYRCASTSRESGELFFGEGSRLTVL.